A selection of T cell receptor beta chains follows, all from one sample in a study of blood T cell repertoires in COVID-19. Profiling relied on immunoSEQ multiplex PCR, and the TCRdb table lists in-frame clones only, not all of them. The sample records a few hundred thousand clones, about 90% being singletons. Sequenced input: PBMCs or T cells enriched from blood (not recorded which). Receptor source: a woman under 40 who had recovered from COVID-19. Both conserved end residues are part of each CDR3. Fields, in order: CDR3 length, V gene, clone size, D gene, J gene, CDR3 protein, CDR3 DNA. A D gene is named only where the DNA matches it firmly. Part of the rows lack a size; the others show once, few, many or a class for expanded clones.

len: 15
v_gene: TRBV4-1
abundance: -
d_gene: -
j_gene: TRBJ2-2
CDR3aa: CASSHSQGLTGELFF
CDR3nt: TGCGCCAGCAGCCACAGCCAGGGGTTGACCGGGGAGCTGTTTTTT

len: 16
v_gene: TRBV20-1
abundance: -
d_gene: TRBD2
j_gene: TRBJ2-2
CDR3aa: CSASFQGLAGAGELFF
CDR3nt: TGCAGTGCTAGTTTTCAAGGACTAGCGGGAGCCGGGGAGCTGTTTTTT

len: 16
v_gene: TRBV5-4
abundance: -
d_gene: TRBD1
j_gene: TRBJ1-2
CDR3aa: CAWRTGPTGVGYGYTF
CDR3nt: TGTGCCTGGCGGACCGGACCGACAGGGGTGGGGTATGGCTACACCTTC

len: 13
v_gene: TRBV25-1
abundance: -
d_gene: -
j_gene: TRBJ1-2
CDR3aa: CASSERGLYGYTF
CDR3nt: TGTGCCAGCAGTGAAAGGGGTTTATATGGCTACACCTTC

len: 15
v_gene: TRBV18
abundance: few
d_gene: -
j_gene: TRBJ1-1
CDR3aa: CASSPTTGGNTEAFF
CDR3nt: TGTGCCAGCTCACCGACGACAGGCGGCAACACTGAAGCTTTCTTT

len: 15
v_gene: TRBV30
abundance: -
d_gene: TRBD1
j_gene: TRBJ1-2
CDR3aa: CAWSSVDRGGYGYTF
CDR3nt: TGTGCCTGGAGTTCGGTCGACAGGGGGGGCTATGGCTACACCTTC

len: 13
v_gene: TRBV15
abundance: -
d_gene: -
j_gene: TRBJ1-4
CDR3aa: CAVLTGPREKLFF
CDR3nt: TGTGCCGTGTTGACAGGACCTCGGGAAAAACTGTTTTTT

len: 15
v_gene: TRBV7-9
abundance: -
d_gene: TRBD1
j_gene: TRBJ1-2
CDR3aa: CASSKEGTGVYGYTF
CDR3nt: TGTGCCAGCAGCAAGGAGGGGACAGGGGTCTATGGCTACACCTTC

len: 16
v_gene: TRBV29-1
abundance: -
d_gene: TRBD2
j_gene: TRBJ2-3
CDR3aa: CSFGLAGGPLLDTQYF
CDR3nt: TGCAGCTTCGGACTAGCGGGGGGGCCGCTTTTAGATACGCAGTATTTT

len: 16
v_gene: TRBV7-2
abundance: few
d_gene: TRBD1
j_gene: TRBJ2-2
CDR3aa: CASSLVGTGVTGELFF
CDR3nt: TGTGCCAGCAGCTTAGTAGGGACAGGGGTCACCGGGGAGCTGTTTTTT

len: 15
v_gene: TRBV7-9
abundance: -
d_gene: -
j_gene: TRBJ1-4
CDR3aa: CASSPKGEGTQKLFF
CDR3nt: TGTGCCAGCAGCCCGAAGGGAGAGGGGACTCAAAAACTGTTTTTT

len: 13
v_gene: TRBV28
abundance: -
d_gene: TRBD1
j_gene: TRBJ1-1
CDR3aa: CASSPGQEGRAFF
CDR3nt: TGTGCCAGCAGTCCGGGACAGGAGGGTCGGGCTTTCTTT

len: 15
v_gene: TRBV24-1
abundance: -
d_gene: -
j_gene: TRBJ2-5
CDR3aa: CATSDLGGNGETQYF
CDR3nt: TGTGCCACCAGTGATTTGGGGGGGAATGGGGAGACCCAGTACTTC

len: 16
v_gene: TRBV7-9
abundance: -
d_gene: TRBD2
j_gene: TRBJ2-3
CDR3aa: CASSLASGRGTDTQYF
CDR3nt: TGTGCCAGCAGCCTCGCTAGCGGGAGGGGCACAGATACGCAGTATTTT

len: 15
v_gene: TRBV7-2
abundance: few
d_gene: TRBD2
j_gene: TRBJ2-1
CDR3aa: CASSLELAGRNEQFF
CDR3nt: TGTGCCAGCAGCTTAGAACTAGCGGGGAGGAATGAGCAGTTCTTC

len: 13
v_gene: TRBV27
abundance: -
d_gene: TRBD1
j_gene: TRBJ2-7
CDR3aa: CASRLGTGGEQYF
CDR3nt: TGTGCCAGCAGGCTCGGGACAGGGGGTGAGCAGTACTTC

len: 15
v_gene: TRBV19
abundance: -
d_gene: -
j_gene: TRBJ2-2
CDR3aa: CASSIARVGTGELFF
CDR3nt: TGTGCCAGTAGTATAGCCAGGGTAGGCACCGGGGAGCTGTTTTTT